Presented here are 5 T cell receptor beta chains from one specimen sequenced in a study of CD8+CD57+ T cells in acquired aplastic anemia. Patients selected for sequencing had displayed CD8+CD57+ cell expansion by flow cytometry. Using genomic DNA as the template, TCR beta VDJ and CDR3 profiling was carried out. TCRdb recomputed calls from the reads with MiXCR, one row per CDR3 protein. The sample contains 150,000 or so distinct CDR3 sequences, more than 45% of which appear only once. Source material: sorted CD4+, CD8+, or CD8+CD57+ T cells (not recorded which) from PBMCs. These receptors all come from a human donor with aplastic anemia.

V and J are TRBV20-1 and TRBJ2-1, with 11 nucleotides matching TRBD2. There are 15 residues in the CDR3. CDR1 is DFQATT, CDR2 SNEGSKA, per germline (reference sequence). V shed 1 base, J shed 4 bases, and the junction held 3 bases outside the gene matches. The chain's CDR3 is CSARATSGRYNEQFF. Written as DNA, the CDR3 is TGCAGTGCTAGAGCAACTAGCGGGAGATACAATGAGCAGTTCTTC.

This clonotype has ten or more counts. The chain carries TRBV5-4 and TRBJ1-1; 8 bases align to TRBD1. This CDR3 contains 15 residues. CDR1 is SGHNT, CDR2 YYREEE, per germline (reference sequence). V shed 4 bases and J 2 bases; nucleotides not matched to a gene: 7. The CDR3 DNA is TGTGCCAGCAGCCCCCGGACAGGGATCAACACTGAAGCTTTCTTT. This sequence encodes CASSPRTGINTEAFF.

The V gene is TRBV10-1, the J gene TRBJ1-1; 7 nucleotides match TRBD1. The CDR3 consists of 16 residues. Per germline, CDR1 WNHNN and CDR2 SYGVQD (reference sequence). V was pared by 2 bases and J by 4 bases, with 10 bases of the junction left unmatched. The CDR3 region is CASSEVAGGRGTEAFF. CDR3 DNA sequence: TGCGCCAGCAGTGAGGTGGCAGGGGGACGTGGCACTGAAGCTTTCTTT.

This clonotype was recorded many times. The chain is built from TRBV29-1 and TRBJ2-2; D is possibly TRBD2 (5 bases). With 4 bases removed from V and 5 bases from J, the gap between germline ends came to 17 bases. The CDR3 runs 15 residues. Germline V gives CDR1 SQVTM, CDR2 ANQGSEA. The CDR3 nucleotides are TGCAGCGTTGGGGCGGGCCCCCTGGGGACCGGGGAGCTGTTTTTT. This codes for CSVGAGPLGTGELFF.

The chain uses TRBV20-1 and TRBJ2-5; TRBD2 agrees at 7 bases. The CDR3 consists of 13 residues. From germline, CDR1 is DFQATT and CDR2 SNEGSKA (reference sequence). CDR3 residues: CSASSGAWETQYF. The CDR3 DNA follows: TGCAGCGCGTCTAGCGGCGCGTGGGAGACCCAGTACTTC.